A selection of T cell receptor beta chains follows, all from one sample in a study of beta chain features in type 1 diabetes. This table comes from immunoSEQ multiplex PCR, and its TCRdb copy is limited to in-frame clones, with some not included. Here the sample spans over 100,000 clones, approximately 39% being singletons. Sequencing was done on a sample of stem cell memory CD4+ T cells from blood. These receptors came from a woman between 18 and 29 years old in good health. The CDR3 runs from the conserved cysteine through the conserved F or W. A D gene is named only where the DNA matches it firmly.

j_call	v_call	d_call	cdr3_aa
TRBJ1-1	TRBV28	-	CASSPPVNTEAFF
TRBJ2-3	TRBV7-3	-	CASSLAPGMGTDTQYF
TRBJ1-1	TRBV27	TRBD1	CASRTNVGKQGSRGTEAFF
TRBJ2-6	TRBV18	-	CASSPRSGANVLTF
TRBJ2-7	TRBV7-8	-	CASSLERTRLEQYF
TRBJ2-3	TRBV18	-	CASSPGAASTDTQYF
TRBJ2-7	TRBV5-4	TRBD2	CASSLALGLAGAGADDEQYF
TRBJ2-7	TRBV27	TRBD1	CASSSGTGRPGLEQYF
TRBJ2-1	TRBV6-5	TRBD2	CASSYSLAGGDNEQFF
TRBJ1-5	TRBV7-2	-	CASSSHPTEPQHF
TRBJ2-7	TRBV5-1	TRBD2	CASSLAGTSFYYF
TRBJ2-6	TRBV6-5	-	CASLTTGANVLTF
TRBJ2-1	TRBV7-2	-	CASSPVGAKEFF
TRBJ1-5	TRBV28	TRBD1	CASSLWRTGGNQPQHF
TRBJ2-7	TRBV9	TRBD2	CASSVGGLAGGPEQYF
TRBJ1-1	TRBV15	TRBD1	CATSRPGQTVNTEAFF
TRBJ1-2	TRBV4-2	-	CASSQDIRGARGYTF
TRBJ2-7	TRBV18	TRBD2	CASSPPLAGTEQYF
TRBJ2-2	TRBV9	-	CASSVGRGGELFF
TRBJ2-2	TRBV2	TRBD1	CASSGQGSFLTGELFF
TRBJ2-7	TRBV20-1	-	CSASRGEQYF
TRBJ2-1	TRBV29-1	TRBD1	CSTTTGAYNEQFF
TRBJ2-5	TRBV11-2	-	CASSLFLSETQYF
-	TRBV30	-	CAWSVTRGGEQYF
TRBJ2-7	TRBV4-3	-	CASSGTRGEQYF
TRBJ2-7	TRBV5-4	TRBD2	CASSGTSGGFSYEQYF
TRBJ1-1	TRBV7-3	-	CASSLTRGEAFF
TRBJ1-6	TRBV7-3	TRBD1	CASSSSGTGTSPLHF
TRBJ2-1	TRBV7-6	TRBD2	CASSLGTSGNEQFF
TRBJ2-7	TRBV28	TRBD1	CASSLTGELYEQYF
TRBJ1-4	TRBV27	-	CASSFQGSGEKLFF
TRBJ2-3	TRBV18	-	CASSNTDTQYF
TRBJ2-6	TRBV10-3	TRBD2	CAISRGLAGSGANVLTF
TRBJ2-7	TRBV5-5	TRBD1	CASSWTGGFYEQYF
TRBJ2-2	TRBV29-1	TRBD1	CSVERTGAHTGELFF
TRBJ1-1	TRBV29-1	-	CSVDGLANTEAFF
TRBJ1-1	TRBV11-2	TRBD1	CASSPGQGALPEAFF
TRBJ2-1	TRBV7-9	TRBD1	CASSQGQGLAANEQFF
TRBJ2-1	TRBV18	TRBD2	CASSPHVAGRHNEQFF
TRBJ2-3	TRBV5-1	TRBD2	CASSLRLAGSADTQYF
TRBJ1-4	TRBV25-1	-	CASRSQGREKLFF
-	TRBV28	-	CASSLREAYEQYF
TRBJ2-1	TRBV2	-	CASGTEQFF
TRBJ2-5	TRBV28	-	CASSWRPGLALTQYF
TRBJ2-2	TRBV4-3	-	CASSQVTGPTGELFF
TRBJ2-7	TRBV7-2	-	CASSLVPGDGEQYF
TRBJ1-2	TRBV27	-	CASSYDSAYGYTF
TRBJ1-5	TRBV28	TRBD1	CAIGQGDQPQHF
TRBJ2-7	TRBV7-9	TRBD2	CASSPRLAGLSYEQYF
TRBJ2-1	TRBV7-9	-	CASSTSRGRGYNEQFF
TRBJ2-1	TRBV18	TRBD2	CASSPFKVRTSGLYNEQFF
TRBJ1-5	TRBV18	-	CASSLGGSSNQPQHF